The entry that follows covers one T cell receptor beta chain sequence. This sample is drawn from a study of blood T cell repertoires in COVID-19. Background on the study: Acute and convalescent COVID-19 specimens originated in the United States, Italy and Spain.

Per the original data handling: From reference gene primer amplification, estimates of nucleated cell counts were derived. Method: immunoSEQ multiplex PCR; TCRdb's copy keeps in-frame clones and lacks some. The V and J calls and clone size come from that table; D and trimming were worked out from the DNA. This table holds 60,000 or so clones, 76% found once. Germline-derived CDR1 and CDR2 are SQVTM and ANQGSEA. The CDR3 covers 15 residues. V lost 3 bases, J lost 3 bases, and 6 bases stayed unmatched. The chain uses TRBV29-1 and TRBJ1-3, with 9 positions matching TRBD1. Source material: peripheral blood. The origin of this receptor is a woman in her forties or fifties with active or convalescent COVID-19. CDR3 nucleotide sequence: TGCAGCGTTGAGGGACAGGGAACCTTTGGAAACACCATATATTTT. Its protein product is CSVEGQGTFGNTIYF. Using reference TRBV29-1 and TRBJ1-3 for the parts outside the CDR3, the full variable domain is SAVISQKPSRDICQRGTSLTIQCQVDSQVTMMFWYRQQPGQSLTLIATANQGSEATYESGFVIDKFPISRPNLTFSTLTVSNMSPEDSSIYLCSVEGQGTFGNTIYFGEGSWLTVV.